What follows are 2 T cell receptor beta chains derived from one specimen sequenced in a study of response to subunit inactivated influenza vaccine (dated 2018 in TCRdb). Libraries came from RT-PCR. TCRdb lists the instrument as Illumina HiSeq 2500. Through fastp at Q25 and MiXCR, TCRdb rebuilt clones from the public reads, retaining in-frame beta chains. Duplicate CDR3 protein sequences are folded into a single record with the most common DNA and genes. This sample has around 710,000 distinct CDR3 sequences in its table, and 11% to 15% of those were observed once. 5.5% to 8% of the sample goes to the ten largest clones. Material: PBMCs from blood, obtained less than 15 days before vaccination. These receptors all come from a man aged 50 to 59 who received an inactivated influenza vaccine. Donor details come from another sample of the same person, matched by shared clones.

The V gene is TRBV18, the J gene TRBJ2-4; D gene unclear. Germline V lookup: CDR1 KGHSH, CDR2 LQKENI. Trimming took off 2 bases at V and 0 bases at J, with 5 bases between the two ends. The CDR3 spans 14 residues. This CDR3 reads CASSPGVAKNIQYF. In nucleotides, the CDR3 is TGTGCCAGCTCACCAGGTGTAGCCAAAAACATTCAGTACTTC.

This clonotype showed up just a few times. This rearrangement joins TRBV25-1 to TRBJ1-2; D call uncertain. V gave up 8 bases and J gave up 0 bases, with 4 bases separating them. From germline, CDR1 is MGHDK and CDR2 SYGVNS. This CDR3 has 11 amino acids. The CDR3 DNA follows: TGTGCCAGCGACTCTAACTATGGCTACACCTTC. It codes for CASDSNYGYTF.